This TCR beta chain was captured by sequencing in a study of T cells in Graves' hyperthyroidism and ophthalmopathy. TCR beta CDR3 regions were amplified from RNA. Using the HTBI primer set, a first-round RT-PCR was run on the TCR CDR3. TCRdb re-called the multiplex PCR reads through MiXCR, storing one row per CDR3 protein. This table holds about 740,000 distinct CDR3 sequences, 12% to 15% found once. Graves' hyperthyroidism was deemed stable absent ophthalmopathy progression within 18 months. CDR3 size: 13 residues. V was pared by 9 bases and J by 1 base, with 10 bases between. CDR1 KGHDR and CDR2 SFDVKD come from the germline V gene.

This sequence joins TRBV24-1 and TRBJ2-3; possibly TRBD1 for D (6 bases). This clonotype originated in a woman aged 18-35 years with Graves' hyperthyroidism. The sample comprised blood. CDR3 amino acids: CATSDRRTDTQYF. In DNA form, the CDR3 reads TGTGCCACCTCCGACAGGCGCACAGATACGCAGTATTTT.